The table lists the clone carrying this T cell receptor (beta chain) with a few counts. Until they underwent thyroid surgery, no patient had received any treatment. The CDR3 length is 12 residues. V trimming: 6 bases; J trimming: 7 bases; junction bases outside the gene matches: 5. Germline V gene lookup returns CDR1 SGHVS and CDR2 FQNEAQ. The entry originates in a study of metastatic and nonmetastatic thyroid tumors. Overall study context: Repertoires of blood and of tissue (tumor or nodule) from malignant and benign thyroid patients were compared.

From the PCR reads, TCRdb re-called clones with MiXCR. The top ten hold roughly 5.5% of the sample, which has 20,000 to 25,000 clones, approximately 25% seen once. The origin of this receptor is a female donor with papillary thyroid cancer or a benign thyroid nodule (not recorded which). Some clones in this sample may be carry-over from other donors' samples. The rearrangement links TRBV7-8 to TRBJ1-2; 7 nucleotides agree with TRBD1. The sequenced sample consisted of tumor tissue. The CDR3 loop is CASSPQGSGYTF. DNA of the CDR3: TGTGCCAGCAGTCCACAGGGGTCTGGCTACACCTTC.